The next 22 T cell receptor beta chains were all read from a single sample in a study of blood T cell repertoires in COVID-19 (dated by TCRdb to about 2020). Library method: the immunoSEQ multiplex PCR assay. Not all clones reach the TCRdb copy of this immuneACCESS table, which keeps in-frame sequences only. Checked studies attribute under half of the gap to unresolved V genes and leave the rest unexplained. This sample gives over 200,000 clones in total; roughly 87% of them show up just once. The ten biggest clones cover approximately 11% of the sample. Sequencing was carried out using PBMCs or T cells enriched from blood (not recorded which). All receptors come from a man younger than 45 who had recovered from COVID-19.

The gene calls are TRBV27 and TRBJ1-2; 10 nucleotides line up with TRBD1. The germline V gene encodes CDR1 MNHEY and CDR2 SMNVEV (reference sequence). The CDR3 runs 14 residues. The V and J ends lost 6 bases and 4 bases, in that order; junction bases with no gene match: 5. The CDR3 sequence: CASRGQGILYGYTF. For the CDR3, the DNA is TGTGCCAGCAGGGGACAGGGGATTCTCTATGGCTACACCTTC.

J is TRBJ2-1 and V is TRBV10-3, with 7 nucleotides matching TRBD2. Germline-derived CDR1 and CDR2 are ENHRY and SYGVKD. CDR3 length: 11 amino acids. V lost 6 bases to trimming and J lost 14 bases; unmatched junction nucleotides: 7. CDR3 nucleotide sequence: TGTGCCATCAGGGGGGAGGGGCTGGAGTTCTTC. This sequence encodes CAIRGEGLEFF.

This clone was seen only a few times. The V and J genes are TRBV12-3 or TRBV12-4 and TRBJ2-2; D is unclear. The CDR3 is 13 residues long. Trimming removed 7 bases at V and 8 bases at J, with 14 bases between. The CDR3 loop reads CASTPTVRGELFF. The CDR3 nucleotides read TGTGCCAGCACCCCGACTGTGAGGGGGGAGCTGTTTTTT.

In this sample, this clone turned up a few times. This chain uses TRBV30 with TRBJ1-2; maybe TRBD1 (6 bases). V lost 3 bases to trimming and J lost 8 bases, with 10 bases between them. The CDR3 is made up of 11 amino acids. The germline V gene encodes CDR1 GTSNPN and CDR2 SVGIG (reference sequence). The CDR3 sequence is CAWRGARGYTF. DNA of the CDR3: TGTGCCTGGAGGGGGGCGAGGGGCTACACCTTC.

In DNA form, the CDR3 reads TGTGCCAGCAGCTCCGAGGGTTTCCGGAACACTGAAGCTTTCTTT. Amino acids: CASSSEGFRNTEAFF. The genes are TRBV13 and TRBJ1-1, with no clear D. This CDR3 spans 15 amino acids. Germline V lookup: CDR1 PRHDT, CDR2 FYEKMQ (reference sequence). V shed 4 bases and J shed 1 base, with 13 bases lying between them.

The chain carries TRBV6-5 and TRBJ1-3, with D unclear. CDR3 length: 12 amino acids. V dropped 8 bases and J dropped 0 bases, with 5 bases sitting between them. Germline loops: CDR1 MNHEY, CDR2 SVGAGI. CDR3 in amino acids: CASCSSGNTIYF. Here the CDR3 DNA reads TGTGCCAGCTGCAGCTCTGGAAACACCATATATTTT.

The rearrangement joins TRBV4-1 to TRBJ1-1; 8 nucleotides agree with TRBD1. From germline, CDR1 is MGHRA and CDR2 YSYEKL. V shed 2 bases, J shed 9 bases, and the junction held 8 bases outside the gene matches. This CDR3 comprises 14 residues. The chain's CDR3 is CASSQQGAGVQAFF. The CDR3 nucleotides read TGCGCCAGCAGCCAACAGGGGGCTGGGGTGCAAGCTTTCTTT.

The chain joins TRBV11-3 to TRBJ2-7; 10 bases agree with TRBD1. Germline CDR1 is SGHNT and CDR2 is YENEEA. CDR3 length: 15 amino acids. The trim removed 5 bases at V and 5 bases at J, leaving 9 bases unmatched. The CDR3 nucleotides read TGTGCCAGCAGCCAAGGGACAGGGGTTTTGAACGAGCAGTACTTC. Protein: CASSQGTGVLNEQYF.

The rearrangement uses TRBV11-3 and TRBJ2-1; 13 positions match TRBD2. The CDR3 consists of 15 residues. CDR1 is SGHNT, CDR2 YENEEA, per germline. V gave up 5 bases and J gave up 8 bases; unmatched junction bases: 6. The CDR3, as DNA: TGTGCCAGCAGCAAACTAGCGGGAGGGCTTTATGAGCAGTTCTTC. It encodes CASSKLAGGLYEQFF.

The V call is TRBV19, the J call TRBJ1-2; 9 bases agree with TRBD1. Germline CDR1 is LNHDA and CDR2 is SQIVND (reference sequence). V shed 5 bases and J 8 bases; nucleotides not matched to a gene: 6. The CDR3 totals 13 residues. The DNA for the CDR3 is TGTGCCAGTAGTCTGGACAGGGGCGGGGGCTACACCTTC. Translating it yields CASSLDRGGGYTF.

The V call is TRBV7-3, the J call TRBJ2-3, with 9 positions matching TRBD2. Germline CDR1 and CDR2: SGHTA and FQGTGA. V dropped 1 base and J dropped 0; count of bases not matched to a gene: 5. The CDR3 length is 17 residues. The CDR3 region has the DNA TGTGCCAGCAGCTTAATCGGACTAGCGCTTAGCACAGATACGCAGTATTTT. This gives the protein CASSLIGLALSTDTQYF.

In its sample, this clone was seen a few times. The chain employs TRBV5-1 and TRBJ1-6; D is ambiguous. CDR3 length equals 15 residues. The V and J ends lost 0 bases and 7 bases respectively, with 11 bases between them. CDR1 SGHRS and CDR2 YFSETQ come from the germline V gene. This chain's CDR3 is CASSLVGASNSPLHF. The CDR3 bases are TGCGCCAGCAGCTTGGTCGGAGCCTCGAATTCACCCCTCCACTTT.

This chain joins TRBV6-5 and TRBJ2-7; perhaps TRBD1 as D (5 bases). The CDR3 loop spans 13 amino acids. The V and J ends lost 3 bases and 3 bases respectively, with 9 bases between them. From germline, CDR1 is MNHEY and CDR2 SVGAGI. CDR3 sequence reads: CASSYGRVYEQYF. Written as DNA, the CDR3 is TGTGCCAGCAGTTATGGCAGGGTCTACGAGCAGTACTTC.

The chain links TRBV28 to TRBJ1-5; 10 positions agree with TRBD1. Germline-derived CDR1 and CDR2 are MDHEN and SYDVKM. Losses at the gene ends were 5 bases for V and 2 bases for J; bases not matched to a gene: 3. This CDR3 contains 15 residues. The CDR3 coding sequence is TGTGCCAGCAGTATGGGGACAGGGGGCAATCAGCCCCAGCATTTT. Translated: CASSMGTGGNQPQHF.

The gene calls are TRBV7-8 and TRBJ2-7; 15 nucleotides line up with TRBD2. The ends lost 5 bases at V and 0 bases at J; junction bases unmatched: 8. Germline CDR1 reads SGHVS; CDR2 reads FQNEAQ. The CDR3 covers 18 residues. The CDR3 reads CASSPRPGLAGGSYEQYF. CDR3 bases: TGTGCCAGCAGCCCAAGACCGGGACTAGCGGGAGGCTCCTACGAGCAGTACTTC.

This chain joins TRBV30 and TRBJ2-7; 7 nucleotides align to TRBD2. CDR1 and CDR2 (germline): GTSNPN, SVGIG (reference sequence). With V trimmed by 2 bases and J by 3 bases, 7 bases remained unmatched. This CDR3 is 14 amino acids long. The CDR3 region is CAWSRLGGNYEQYF. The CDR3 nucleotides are TGTGCCTGGAGTCGTCTCGGGGGGAACTACGAGCAGTACTTC.

The CDR3 DNA reads as TGTGCCTGCAAGGGGCGATGGCAAAGAGAGCAGTACTTC. The encoded protein is CACKGRWQREQYF. The V gene is TRBV30, the J gene TRBJ2-7, with D possibly TRBD1 on 5 matching bases. Germline CDR1 reads GTSNPN; CDR2 reads SVGIG (reference sequence). The CDR3 runs to 13 residues. V was clipped by 6 bases and J by 7 bases, with 19 bases between them. Filled out from reference TRBV30 and TRBJ2-7, the complete variable domain reads SQTIHQWPATLVQPVGSPLSLECTVEGTSNPNLYWYRQAAGRGLQLLFYSVGIGQISSEVPQNLSASRPQDRQFILSSKKLLLSDSGFYLCACKGRWQREQYFGPGTRLTVT.

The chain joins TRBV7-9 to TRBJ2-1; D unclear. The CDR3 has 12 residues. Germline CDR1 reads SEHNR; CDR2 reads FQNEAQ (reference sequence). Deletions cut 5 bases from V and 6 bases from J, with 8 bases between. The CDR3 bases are TGTGCCAGCAGCAACTCCGGCAATGAGCAGTTCTTC. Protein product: CASSNSGNEQFF.

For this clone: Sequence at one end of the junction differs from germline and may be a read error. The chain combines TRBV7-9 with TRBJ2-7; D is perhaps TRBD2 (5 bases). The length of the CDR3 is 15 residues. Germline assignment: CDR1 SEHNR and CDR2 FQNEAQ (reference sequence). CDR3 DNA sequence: TGTGCCAGCAGCCTAGCCCCTGAGATCCTTTCCGAGCAGTACTTC. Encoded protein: CASSLAPEILSEQYF.

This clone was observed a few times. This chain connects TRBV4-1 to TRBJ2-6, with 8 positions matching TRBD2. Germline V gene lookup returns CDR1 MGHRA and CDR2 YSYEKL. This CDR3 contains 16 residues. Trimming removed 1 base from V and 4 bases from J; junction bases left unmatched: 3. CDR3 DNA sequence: TGCGCCAGCAGCCAAGTCCCGGGAGGGGGGGCCAACGTCCTGACTTTC. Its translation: CASSQVPGGGANVLTF.

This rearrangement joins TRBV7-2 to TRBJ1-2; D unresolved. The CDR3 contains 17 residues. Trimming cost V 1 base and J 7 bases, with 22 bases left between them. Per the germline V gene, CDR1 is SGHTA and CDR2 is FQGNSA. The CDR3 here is CASSLGDAQLRYLGYTF. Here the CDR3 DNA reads TGTGCCAGCAGCTTAGGAGATGCACAGCTACGGTATCTTGGCTACACCTTC.

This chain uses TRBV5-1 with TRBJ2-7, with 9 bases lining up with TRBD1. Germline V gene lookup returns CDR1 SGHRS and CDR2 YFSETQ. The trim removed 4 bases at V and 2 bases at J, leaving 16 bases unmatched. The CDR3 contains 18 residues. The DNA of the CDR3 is TGCGCCAGCAGCCCGGAGACAGGGGGTTGGGTGACGACCTACGAGCAGTACTTC. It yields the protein CASSPETGGWVTTYEQYF.